Following are 23 T cell receptor beta chains from one sample sequenced in a study of control samples from healthy donors and cancer patients. Assay used: immunoSEQ multiplex PCR; TCRdb lists only in-frame clones, some missing. The sample records around 80,000 clones, 87% being singletons. Sequencing input: blood. The receptors come from a middle-aged man in good health.

The V call is TRBV11-2, the J call TRBJ2-5; D not certain. In germline, CDR1 is SGHAT, CDR2 FQNNGV. V gave up 5 bases and J gave up 1 base, with 5 bases separating them. The length of the CDR3 is 12 residues. The CDR3, as DNA: TGTGCCAGCAGCGTCGCCCAAGAGACCCAGTACTTC. The encoded protein is CASSVAQETQYF.

The chain links TRBV6-5 to TRBJ1-6; D not certain. The CDR3 is 14 residues long. The germline V and J ends were trimmed by 2 bases and 10 bases, with 12 bases remaining between them. The germline V gene encodes CDR1 MNHEY and CDR2 SVGAGI. As DNA, the CDR3 is TGTGCCAGCAGTTACACAGTAAGAGGGTCACCCCTCCACTTT. It codes for CASSYTVRGSPLHF.

The chain combines TRBV7-2 with TRBJ2-3, with a tentative D call TRBD1 (5 bases). With 1 base removed from V and 6 bases from J, the gap between germline ends came to 11 bases. The CDR3 contains 14 residues. CDR1 and CDR2 from the germline V gene are SGHTA and FQGNSA. CDR3 DNA sequence: TGTGCCAGCAGCTTAGAAGGGGCTGCGGATACGCAGTATTTT. Amino acids: CASSLEGAADTQYF.

The J gene is TRBJ1-5, the V gene TRBV19; D perhaps matches TRBD1 (5 bases). The CDR3 is 14 amino acids. The V end lost 8 bases, the J end lost 9 bases, and 20 bases lay between the germline ends. CDR1 and CDR2 from the germline V gene are LNHDA and SQIVND (reference sequence). The CDR3 DNA follows: TGTGCCAGTTCGGGTAGGGACTTGTTTTCGCCCCAGCATTTT. Translating it yields CASSGRDLFSPQHF.

CDR3 in DNA: TGTGCCAGCAGCTTGGGTGGGGCTAGCGTAGAGACCCAGTACTTC. Amino acid sequence: CASSLGGASVETQYF. The chain combines TRBV7-3 with TRBJ2-5; D may be TRBD2 (6 bases). Germline-derived CDR1 and CDR2 are SGHTA and FQGTGA. The CDR3 has 15 amino acids. Trimming left V 3 bases short and J 4 bases short, with 15 bases between.

This chain uses TRBV24-1 with TRBJ1-6; 8 nucleotides align to TRBD1. Germline V gene data show CDR1 as KGHDR and CDR2 as SFDVKD. This CDR3 is built from 13 residues. V trimming: 8 bases; J trimming: 11 bases; junction bases outside the gene matches: 7. The CDR3 sequence: CATIPPGQAPLHF. The CDR3 DNA is TGTGCCACCATTCCGCCGGGACAGGCACCCCTCCACTTT.

The chain joins TRBV2 to TRBJ2-7; D perhaps matches TRBD2 (5 bases). V dropped 4 bases and J dropped 2 bases, with 12 bases sitting between them. The CDR3 extends over 14 amino acids. CDR1 and CDR2 (germline): SNHLY, FYNNEI. The DNA of the CDR3 is TGTGCCAGCAGTGGGGCCGGGAACCCCTACGAGCAGTACTTC. Protein product: CASSGAGNPYEQYF. The variable domain in full, with the rest retrieved from reference TRBV2 and TRBJ2-7, is EPEVTQTPSHQVTQMGQEVILRCVPISNHLYFYWYRQILGQKVEFLVSFYNNEISEKSEIFDDQFSVERPDGSNFTLKIRSTKLEDSAMYFCASSGAGNPYEQYFGPGTRLTVT.

The V gene is TRBV4-2, the J gene TRBJ2-3, with TRBD2 matching over 9 bases. V was pared by 3 bases and J by 2 bases, with 3 bases of the junction left unmatched. The V gene's germline CDR1 is LGHNA and CDR2 YNFKEQ. The length of the CDR3 is 15 residues. CDR3 nucleotide sequence: TGTGCCAGCAGCCAGGAGCGGGGGGACACAGATACGCAGTATTTT. Its protein product is CASSQERGDTDTQYF.

This chain uses TRBV12-3 or TRBV12-4 with TRBJ2-1; the D is unclear. The CDR3 is made up of 13 amino acids. V was cut by 6 bases and J by 0 bases, with 6 bases left in between. CDR3 nucleotide sequence: TGTGCCAGCAGGCGGAGCTCCTACAATGAGCAGTTCTTC. Encoded protein: CASRRSSYNEQFF.

The chain recombines TRBV2 with TRBJ1-2, with a weak D call TRBD1 (6 bases). Between the trimmed V and J ends, which lost 5 bases and 5 bases, there was a span of 12 bases. The CDR3 is made up of 13 amino acids. Germline V CDR1 and CDR2: SNHLY, FYNNEI. This CDR3 reads CASSTGNGYGYTF. CDR3 nucleotides: TGTGCCAGCAGTACAGGGAATGGTTATGGCTACACCTTC.

The gene calls are TRBV3-1 (or the pseudogene TRBV3-2) and TRBJ2-3; TRBD2 might be the D (6 bases). Looked up from germline, CDR1 is LGHDT and CDR2 is YNNKEL (reference sequence). V dropped 4 bases and J dropped 5 bases, with 10 bases sitting between them. CDR3 length: 13 residues. CDR3: CASSPEGGDTQYF. CDR3 DNA: TGTGCCAGCAGCCCCGAGGGAGGAGATACGCAGTATTTT.

The chain couples TRBV7-2 to TRBJ2-6; the D call may be TRBD1 or TRBD2 (5 bases each). Per the germline V gene, CDR1 is SGHTA and CDR2 is FQGNSA. This CDR3 comprises 15 residues. The V and J ends lost 5 bases and 2 bases respectively, with 10 bases between them. CDR3 sequence: CASSRDPTGANVLTF. The CDR3 nucleotides are TGTGCCAGCAGCAGGGACCCCACTGGGGCCAACGTCCTGACTTTC.

V gene TRBV29-1 combines with J gene TRBJ1-2; D remains ambiguous. Germline CDR1 SQVTM, CDR2 ANQGSEA. The CDR3 has 12 amino acids. Trimming shortened V by 3 bases and J by 4 bases, and 9 bases separated the two germline ends. CDR3 loop: CSVDGRLYGYTF. The CDR3 DNA sequence: TGCAGCGTTGACGGCAGGCTCTATGGCTACACCTTC. Supplemented by reference TRBV29-1 and TRBJ1-2, the full variable domain reads SAVISQKPSRDICQRGTSLTIQCQVDSQVTMMFWYRQQPGQSLTLIATANQGSEATYESGFVIDKFPISRPNLTFSTLTVSNMSPEDSSIYLCSVDGRLYGYTFGSGTRLTVV.

This chain uses TRBV5-5 with TRBJ2-1; D gene unclear. V was clipped by 0 bases and J by 9 bases, with 4 bases between them. Germline CDR1 and CDR2: SGHKS and YYEKEE (reference sequence). This CDR3 contains 11 residues. The CDR3 protein is CASSLAGEQFF. In nucleotides, the CDR3 is TGTGCCAGCAGCTTGGCCGGTGAGCAGTTCTTC. Full variable domain (missing parts from reference TRBV5-5 and TRBJ2-1): DAGVTQSPTHLIKTRGQQVTLRCSPISGHKSVSWYQQVLGQGPQFIFQYYEKEERGRGNFPDRFSARQFPNYSSELNVNALLLGDSALYLCASSLAGEQFFGPGTRLTVL.

This chain joins TRBV2 and TRBJ1-5, with D uncertain. The germline V gene encodes CDR1 SNHLY and CDR2 FYNNEI. V dropped 6 bases and J dropped 0 bases, with 12 bases sitting between them. CDR3 length equals 15 residues. The DNA for the CDR3 is TGTGCCAGCAGCGCAGGAGATTTTAGCAATCAGCCCCAGCATTTT. Residues: CASSAGDFSNQPQHF.

J is TRBJ2-7 and V is TRBV9; perhaps TRBD2 as D (6 bases). There are 15 residues in the CDR3. V lost 3 bases, J lost 4 bases, and 17 bases lay in between. The germline V gene encodes CDR1 SGDLS and CDR2 YYNGEE. The CDR3 sequence: CASSAGGRREYEQYF. The CDR3 DNA reads TGTGCCAGCAGCGCCGGTGGGAGGAGGGAGTACGAGCAGTACTTC.

This rearrangement joins TRBV6-2 or TRBV6-3 to TRBJ2-5; D is uncertain. The CDR3 is made up of 15 amino acids. V dropped 4 bases and J dropped 2 bases, with 14 bases sitting between them. Germline V gives CDR1 MNHEY, CDR2 SVGEGT. CDR3 DNA: TGTGCCAGCAGTTCGTTCCGAGAACCTCAAGAGACCCAGTACTTC. This gives the protein CASSSFREPQETQYF.

This sequence joins TRBV7-2 and TRBJ1-4, with unresolved D. The CDR3 runs to 15 residues. Trimming stripped 5 bases from V and 2 bases from J, with 12 bases between. The germline V gene has CDR1 SGHTA and CDR2 FQGNSA. This chain's CDR3 is CASSLERVTNEKLFF. CDR3 sequence (DNA): TGTGCCAGCAGCCTGGAAAGGGTGACTAATGAAAAACTGTTTTTT.

The rearrangement links TRBV24-1 to TRBJ2-3; 7 bases are a match to TRBD1. The CDR3 spans 15 residues. The junction had 5 bases not matched to a gene; V was cut back by 4 bases and J by 2 bases. Per germline, CDR1 KGHDR and CDR2 SFDVKD. The CDR3 DNA is TGTGCCACCAGTGAGTGGACAGGCCTCACAGATACGCAGTATTTT. Translated: CATSEWTGLTDTQYF.

V gene TRBV6-2 or TRBV6-3 combines with J gene TRBJ1-2, with unresolved D. The V gene lost 5 bases and the J gene lost 4 bases, with 5 bases spanning the gap. Germline V gives CDR1 MNHEY, CDR2 SVGEGT. This CDR3 has 11 amino acids. CDR3 amino acids: CASSQAYGYTF. CDR3 coding DNA: TGTGCCAGCAGTCAAGCCTATGGCTACACCTTC.

This chain joins TRBV5-1 and TRBJ1-3; D perhaps matches TRBD1 (6 bases). Trimming stripped 0 bases from V and 4 bases from J, with 8 bases between. The germline V gene encodes CDR1 SGHRS and CDR2 YFSETQ. This CDR3 contains 14 residues. DNA for the CDR3: TGCGCCAGCAGCTTGGCAGGGGCGGGAAACACCATATATTTT. Translation gives CASSLAGAGNTIYF.

The chain recombines TRBV30 with TRBJ1-3, with a tentative D call TRBD1 (6 bases). Germline assignment: CDR1 GTSNPN and CDR2 SVGIG (reference sequence). The V and J ends lost 2 bases and 0 bases respectively, with 14 bases between them. CDR3 length: 16 amino acids. This CDR3 reads CAWSRGGISSGNTIYF. The CDR3 DNA follows: TGTGCCTGGAGTAGGGGGGGGATTAGCTCTGGAAACACCATATATTTT.

This clone was found once. The chain recombines TRBV11-3 with TRBJ2-5; D call uncertain. CDR3 length equals 11 residues. V was trimmed by 1 base and J by 5 bases, leaving 2 bases between them. CDR1 SGHNT and CDR2 YENEEA come from the germline V gene. CDR3 sequence: CASSLGETQYF. CDR3 DNA: TGTGCCAGCAGCTTAGGGGAGACCCAGTACTTC.